One and the same sample provided the 6 T cell receptor beta chains below, sequenced in a study of blood T cell repertoires in COVID-19. Sequencing used immunoSEQ multiplex PCR; TCRdb keeps in-frame clones, though not all of them. The sample has roughly 410,000 clones, about 91% seen once; the top ten hold around 1.5%. Sequences were obtained from peripheral blood. The receptors were gathered from a woman between 40 and 55 years old with COVID-19, enrolled during active disease.

The rearrangement uses TRBV5-6 and TRBJ1-6; 10 nucleotides line up with TRBD1. CDR1 SGHDT and CDR2 YYEEEE come from the germline V gene. V was pared by 4 bases and J by 10 bases, with 8 bases of the junction left unmatched. This CDR3 spans 15 amino acids. For the CDR3, the DNA is TGTGCCAGCAGCCCGGGACAGGGGCTGGGATCACCCCTCCACTTT. Translated: CASSPGQGLGSPLHF.

The V call is TRBV9, the J call TRBJ1-1; D remains ambiguous. The V end was cut by 0 bases, the J end by 1 base, with 7 bases between. Per germline, CDR1 SGDLS and CDR2 YYNGEE. The CDR3 spans 14 residues. The CDR3 spells CASSVGTWNTEAFF. The CDR3, as DNA: TGTGCCAGCAGCGTAGGAACTTGGAACACTGAAGCTTTCTTT.

This chain uses TRBV7-9 with TRBJ2-3; D may be TRBD1 (5 bases). This CDR3 has 15 amino acids. The ends were cut back, 0 bases at V and 6 bases at J, with 13 bases in the middle. Germline V gene lookup returns CDR1 SEHNR and CDR2 FQNEAQ (reference sequence). The CDR3 DNA sequence: TGTGCCAGCAGCTTAGCGGGCGCAAAGGGGGATACGCAGTATTTT. Translation: CASSLAGAKGDTQYF.

The V and J genes are TRBV30 and TRBJ2-7; 8 bases are shared with TRBD2. The CDR3 covers 13 residues. Germline lookup yields CDR1 GTSNPN and CDR2 SVGIG (reference sequence). After removal of 4 bases from V and 0 bases from J, the junction contained 2 bases not matched to a gene. CDR3 region: CAWTGGASYEQYF. The CDR3 coding sequence is TGTGCCTGGACCGGGGGGGCCTCCTACGAGCAGTACTTC.

CDR3: CASHGRGMEPQHF. The DNA for the CDR3 is TGTGCCAGCCATGGGAGGGGCATGGAGCCCCAGCATTTT. The chain carries TRBV28 and TRBJ1-5; tentatively, D is TRBD1 (5 bases). The CDR3 sequence is 13 residues long. The V gene's germline CDR1 is MDHEN and CDR2 SYDVKM. Between the trimmed V and J ends, which lost 8 bases and 8 bases, there was a span of 16 bases. The full variable domain, in which reference TRBV28 and TRBJ1-5 provide the parts outside the CDR3, is DVKVTQSSRYLVKRTGEKVFLECVQDMDHENMFWYRQDPGLGLRLIYFSYDVKMKEKGDIPEGYSVSREKKERFSLILESASTNQTSMYLCASHGRGMEPQHFGDGTRLSIL.

The rearrangement links TRBV27 to TRBJ2-1; maybe TRBD2 (5 bases). The V end was cut by 5 bases, the J end by 7 bases, with 12 bases between. The CDR3 has 13 amino acids. CDR1 is MNHEY, CDR2 SMNVEV, per germline (reference sequence). The DNA of the CDR3 is TGTGCCAGCAGTCTCAATCCGGGAAATGAGCAGTTCTTC. Residues: CASSLNPGNEQFF.